The T cell receptor (beta chain) described here comes from a study of CD8 T cells in ankylosing spondylitis. Study conclusions and caveats: Earlier studies detected some motif variants in reactive arthritis synovial fluid and blood. Disease-linked clones were reportedly significantly enriched in matched ankylosing spondylitis synovial fluid. Disease-linked clones were CD8+ and relatively rare in peripheral blood.

Scientists made TCR beta libraries using quantitative 5'-RACE with molecular barcodes. TCRdb passed the 5' RACE reads through MiXCR, listing each CDR3 protein once. The sample lists about 160,000 distinct CDR3 sequences; roughly 10% were seen once. Trimming took off 4 bases at V and 0 bases at J, with 14 bases between the two ends. This CDR3 is 15 amino acids long. The germline V gene encodes CDR1 SGDLS and CDR2 YYNGEE. Of note for this clonotype: Antigen unknown.

This TCR was sampled from a female donor with ankylosing spondylitis or in good health (not recorded which). The V gene is TRBV9, the J gene TRBJ2-7; D perhaps matches TRBD1 (5 bases). Sequences were obtained from blood, either unsorted or a sorted T cell fraction (not recorded which). CDR3 in DNA: TGTGCCAGCAGCCCCCGCCAGGGCCGCTCCTACGAGCAGTACTTC. Translated: CASSPRQGRSYEQYF.